Listed below are T cell receptor beta chains from one sample, sequenced in a study of beta chain features in type 1 diabetes. Only in-frame clones appear in the TCRdb table, and some are missing; sequencing was by immunoSEQ multiplex PCR. Counted here are hundreds of thousands of clones, more than 13% occurring once; the ten biggest clones make up just under 0.04%. Sequencing was performed on naive CD4+ T cells from blood. Receptor source: a man aged 18-30 years with type 1 diabetes. The CDR3 runs from the conserved cysteine through the conserved F or W. Fields, in order: D gene, clone size, J gene, V gene, CDR3 DNA, CDR3 protein. D genes are given only for firm matches. For some rows the clone size is stated as once, few or many, or as a class when expanded; others skip it.

TRBD1 . TRBJ2-7 TRBV6-1 TGTGCCAGCCGTCGGACAGGGGGCCGAGTAAACGAGCAGTACTTC CASRRTGGRVNEQYF
. . TRBJ2-5 TRBV10-3 TGTGCCAGCAGTGGAGGGGATTGGGAAGAGACCCAGTACTTC CASSGGDWEETQYF
. once TRBJ2-3 TRBV5-1 TGCGCCAGCAGCGACGGCGGGGGCCTCACAGATACGCAGTATTTT CASSDGGGLTDTQYF
TRBD1 . TRBJ2-2 TRBV5-1 TGCGCCAGCAGCTTGACAGGGGGCACCGGGGAGCTGTTTTTT CASSLTGGTGELFF
TRBD1 . TRBJ1-1 TRBV7-2 TGTGCCAGCAGCTTCAGGACAGGGAACACTGAAGCTTTCTTT CASSFRTGNTEAFF
. . TRBJ1-3 TRBV2 TGTGCCAGCAGTGAAGACCTAATGAACACCATATATTTT CASSEDLMNTIYF
. few TRBJ1-5 TRBV10-3 TGTGCCATCCCGGATGAGTCGAAGAGCAATCAGCCCCAGCATTTT CAIPDESKSNQPQHF
. few TRBJ1-2 TRBV7-9 TGTGCCAGCGGAAAGCGACAGGAGTGGAACTATGGCTACACCTTC CASGKRQEWNYGYTF
TRBD1 . TRBJ2-1 TRBV28 TGTGCCAGCAGTTCCCCGGGACAGCGAACTGATGAGCAGTTCTTC CASSSPGQRTDEQFF
. . TRBJ2-1 TRBV29-1 TGCAGCGTTGAATTGGGGCGGGCGACTAACAATGAGCAGTTCTTC CSVELGRATNNEQFF
. . TRBJ2-3 TRBV7-2 TGTGCCAGCAGCATCCGGGACTTCCGCACAGATACGCAGTATTTT CASSIRDFRTDTQYF
TRBD2 . TRBJ2-1 TRBV30 TGTGCCTGGGACCCAACACTAGCGGGGGGGTACAATGAGCAGTTCTTC CAWDPTLAGGYNEQFF
TRBD1 once TRBJ2-7 TRBV27 TGTGCCAGCAGCACCGGGACAGGAATATACGAGCAGTACTTC CASSTGTGIYEQYF
. . TRBJ1-2 TRBV7-8 TGTGCCAGCAGCTTAGATCTGGGGATTCAGCGGGGCTACACCTTC CASSLDLGIQRGYTF
. . TRBJ2-5 TRBV5-1 TGCGCCAGCAGCTCGGGGGACCAATTCCAAGAGACCCAGTACTTC CASSSGDQFQETQYF
TRBD2 . TRBJ2-1 TRBV28 TGTGCCAGCAGCATGATTGGGACTAGCGACAATGAGCAGTTCTTC CASSMIGTSDNEQFF
TRBD1 few TRBJ1-2 TRBV7-6 TGTGCCAGCAGCTTACGACAGGGAAGGGACTATGGCTACACCTTC CASSLRQGRDYGYTF
TRBD1 few TRBJ1-4 TRBV28 TGTGCCAGCAGACAGGGGGTTCCTGAAAAACTGTTTTTT CASRQGVPEKLFF
. . TRBJ2-1 TRBV7-3 TGTGCCAGCACGGACAGCAACTACAATGAGCAGTTCTTC CASTDSNYNEQFF
. few TRBJ1-3 TRBV29-1 TGCAGCATCCGAGGGACGGCAGGAAACACCATATATTTT CSIRGTAGNTIYF
TRBD2 . TRBJ2-3 TRBV5-4 TGTGCCAGCAGCTTGTTTCTAGCGGGGGCTGACACAGATACGCAGTATTTT CASSLFLAGADTDTQYF
. few TRBJ2-1 TRBV4-3 TGCGCCAGCAGCCAAAGGTCCGGGAGATACAATGAGCAGTTCTTC CASSQRSGRYNEQFF
. . TRBJ1-1 TRBV29-1 TGCAGCGTTGACCCCAGGGCCACTGAAGCTTTCTTT CSVDPRATEAFF
TRBD1 once TRBJ2-7 TRBV5-4 TGTGCCAGCAGCTACGGACAGGCCGCCTCCTACGAGCAGTACTTC CASSYGQAASYEQYF
. few TRBJ2-7 TRBV7-9 TGTGCCAGCAGCGGAGGGGCCTACGAGCAGTACTTC CASSGGAYEQYF
. few TRBJ1-2 TRBV6-6 TGTGCCAGCAGTCTCCAGGGGTCGCGTGGCTACACCTTC CASSLQGSRGYTF
TRBD1 few TRBJ2-3 TRBV5-1 TGCGCCAGCAGCTGGGCCGGACAGGGCACAGATACGCAGTATTTT CASSWAGQGTDTQYF
. few TRBJ1-5 TRBV7-2 TGTGCCAGCAGCTTAGCGGCACAGCCCCAGCATTTT CASSLAAQPQHF
TRBD2 few TRBJ2-7 TRBV15 TGTGCCACCAGCAGAGATCGGACGCCTTCGGGGGAGGGCCAATACGAGCAGTACTTC CATSRDRTPSGEGQYEQYF
TRBD2 . TRBJ2-1 TRBV11-2 TGTGCCAGCAGCTTAAGCGGGGTTTACAATGAGCAGTTCTTC CASSLSGVYNEQFF
. few TRBJ1-1 TRBV7-9 TGTGCCAGCAGCTTAGGGACCGTGAACACTGAAGCTTTCTTT CASSLGTVNTEAFF
. few TRBJ1-6 TRBV10-2 TGCGCCAGCAGTAGGACCGGGGAGAGCTCACCCCTCCACTTT CASSRTGESSPLHF
. few TRBJ2-1 TRBV5-4 TGTGCCAGCAGCTTGGTGGGGCCCAATGAGCAGTTCTTC CASSLVGPNEQFF
TRBD1 . TRBJ2-3 TRBV7-8 TGTGCCAGCACCCGAAGGGGGGCCGGGACAGGGGGCACAGATACGCAGTATTTT CASTRRGAGTGGTDTQYF
. . TRBJ1-2 TRBV30 TGTGCCGGACGACCGGGGAATGGCTACACCTTC CAGRPGNGYTF
TRBD1 . TRBJ2-2 TRBV27 TGTGCCAGGGGACAGGGGTTGTCCGGGGAGCTGTTTTTT CARGQGLSGELFF
. . TRBJ2-3 TRBV5-1 TGCGCCAGCAGCCCGAGGCTAGCGACGACAGATACGCAGTATTTT CASSPRLATTDTQYF
. . TRBJ2-1 TRBV5-1 TGCGCCAGCAGCTTGGTACCTAGCGCAATTCCCAATGAGCTGTTCTTC CASSLVPSAIPNELFF
TRBD1 . TRBJ1-6 TRBV2 TGTGCCAGCAGTCCCGGGACAGGGAATTCACCCCTCCACTTT CASSPGTGNSPLHF
. . TRBJ2-1 TRBV9 TGTGCCAGCAGCGACGGACTCGCCGGATATGCCTACAATGAGCAGTTCTTC CASSDGLAGYAYNEQFF
TRBD1 once TRBJ2-5 TRBV6-4 TGTGCCAGCAGTGAAGGGACAGGGAAAGAGACCCAGTACTTC CASSEGTGKETQYF
. few TRBJ1-4 TRBV30 TGTGCCTGGAGTTCGGAAACGCTTGAGAAACTGTTTTTT CAWSSETLEKLFF
TRBD2 . TRBJ2-1 TRBV6-5 TGTGCCAGTGGACTAGCGGGAGTGGTCAATGAGCAGTTCTTC CASGLAGVVNEQFF
. . TRBJ1-5 TRBV6-6 TGTGCCAGCATTCGGGGGGATGCGGGCAATCAGCCCCAGCATTTT CASIRGDAGNQPQHF
. . TRBJ1-5 TRBV5-6 TGTGCCAGCAGCTTGTTCGGACAGAGCAATCAGCCCCAGCATTTT CASSLFGQSNQPQHF
. few TRBJ1-2 TRBV5-1 TGCGCCAGCAGCCTTGACAAGGCCTCTTATGGCTACACCTTC CASSLDKASYGYTF
TRBD1 few TRBJ2-7 TRBV30 TGTGCCTGGAGTGGCATACAGGGGACCTACGAGCAGTACTTC CAWSGIQGTYEQYF
TRBD1 . TRBJ2-1 TRBV4-2 TGTGCCAGCAGCCAAGTCGAGGACAGGGACAATGAGCAGTTCTTC CASSQVEDRDNEQFF
. few TRBJ1-3 TRBV30 TGTGCCTGGAGTGTACAATACTCCGGAAACACCATATATTTT CAWSVQYSGNTIYF
. few TRBJ2-3 TRBV2 TGTGCCAGCAGGTTCGGACGCGACACAGATACGCAGTATTTT CASRFGRDTDTQYF
. . TRBJ2-1 TRBV7-9 TGTGCCAGCAGCTTAGAGGGGAATGAGCAGTTCTTC CASSLEGNEQFF
. few TRBJ2-1 TRBV21-1 TGTGCCATCGTTGGGGGACCGATCCTGTCCTCCTCCAATGAGCAGTTCTTC CAIVGGPILSSSNEQFF
TRBD1 . TRBJ2-1 TRBV7-3 TGTGCCAGCAGCCGGGACAGGGGTTCCTACAATGAGCAGTTCTTC CASSRDRGSYNEQFF
. . TRBJ2-5 TRBV25-1 TGTGCCAGCAGTGATTACGGGAAAGAGACCCAGTACTTC CASSDYGKETQYF
TRBD2 . TRBJ2-5 TRBV7-2 TGTGCCAGCAGCTTATCGGGGACTAGCAGGGGTGAGACCCAGTACTTC CASSLSGTSRGETQYF
. few TRBJ2-3 TRBV10-3 TGTGCCATCAGTGAACGGCCTACTCGCACAGATACGCAGTATTTT CAISERPTRTDTQYF
. . TRBJ2-7 TRBV5-6 TGTGCCAGCAGCCCCCGGACATACGAGCAGTACTTC CASSPRTYEQYF